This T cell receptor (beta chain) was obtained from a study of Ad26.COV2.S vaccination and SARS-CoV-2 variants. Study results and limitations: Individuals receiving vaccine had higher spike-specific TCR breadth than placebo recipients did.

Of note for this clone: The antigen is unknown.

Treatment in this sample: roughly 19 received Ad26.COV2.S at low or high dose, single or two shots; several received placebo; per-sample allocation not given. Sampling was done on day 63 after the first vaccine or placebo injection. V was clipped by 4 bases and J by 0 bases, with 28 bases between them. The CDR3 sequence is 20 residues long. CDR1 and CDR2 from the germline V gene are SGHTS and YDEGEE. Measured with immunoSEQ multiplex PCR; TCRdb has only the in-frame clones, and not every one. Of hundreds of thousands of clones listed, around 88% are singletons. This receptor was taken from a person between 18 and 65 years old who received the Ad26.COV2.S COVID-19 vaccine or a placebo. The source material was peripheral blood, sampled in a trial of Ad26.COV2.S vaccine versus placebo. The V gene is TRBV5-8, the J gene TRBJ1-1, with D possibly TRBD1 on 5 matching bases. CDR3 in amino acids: CASSGGEFEGLLNMNTEAFF. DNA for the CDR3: TGTGCCAGCAGCGGAGGGGAATTCGAGGGACTTCTGAACATGAACACTGAAGCTTTCTTT.